This T cell receptor (beta chain) was documented in a study of blood T cell repertoires in COVID-19. Study-wide background: The United States, Italy and Spain supplied acute and convalescent COVID-19 samples. Sample material is recorded as cDNA or gDNA derived from T cells, B-cell-depleted T cells, or PBMCs.

In the original processing: Estimated nucleated cell counts came from reference gene primer amplification. Method: immunoSEQ multiplex PCR; TCRdb's copy keeps in-frame clones and lacks some. V and J calls and clone size are copied from that table; D and trimming were computed from the DNA. The sample holds about 210,000 clones, 70% to 90% seen once. Germline values: CDR1 SGHDT, CDR2 YYEEEE. The CDR3 contains 17 residues. Trimming took 4 bases from V and 2 from J; bases not matched to a gene: 10. The origin of this receptor is a woman aged 50 to 60 with active or convalescent COVID-19. V is TRBV5-6 and J is TRBJ2-3; 10 bases are shared with TRBD1. Sequenced sample: peripheral blood. CDR3 bases: TGTGCCAGCAGCCAATTTACCGGGACAGGGGCCACAGATACGCAGTATTTT. Protein: CASSQFTGTGATDTQYF.